This T cell receptor beta chain was profiled in a study of blood T cell repertoires in COVID-19. Study-wide context: PBMCs, B-cell-depleted T cells, or T cells provided the cDNA or gDNA that made up the material.

CDR1 LNHDA and CDR2 SQIVND come from the germline V gene (reference sequence). The CDR3 runs 16 residues. Trimming took off 5 bases at V and 4 bases at J, with 17 bases between the two ends. Per the authors' pipeline: Estimates of nucleated cell counts were drawn from the amplification of reference gene primers. Sequencing was performed with immunoSEQ multiplex PCR; in TCRdb, only in-frame clones are kept and a portion is missing. V, J and clone size are those of that table, while D and trimming were read from the DNA. This sample has about 340,000 clones, with 75% to 90% found just once. Followed over time, Seattle patients had been enrolled while infection was active.

The origin of this receptor is a woman aged 55 to 70 with COVID-19, enrolled during active disease. The rearrangement links TRBV19 to TRBJ2-2; weak D call: TRBD1 (6 bases). What was sequenced was peripheral blood. The CDR3 spells CASSPDIRGITGELFF. The CDR3 bases are TGTGCCAGTAGTCCGGATATCAGGGGTATCACCGGGGAGCTGTTTTTT.